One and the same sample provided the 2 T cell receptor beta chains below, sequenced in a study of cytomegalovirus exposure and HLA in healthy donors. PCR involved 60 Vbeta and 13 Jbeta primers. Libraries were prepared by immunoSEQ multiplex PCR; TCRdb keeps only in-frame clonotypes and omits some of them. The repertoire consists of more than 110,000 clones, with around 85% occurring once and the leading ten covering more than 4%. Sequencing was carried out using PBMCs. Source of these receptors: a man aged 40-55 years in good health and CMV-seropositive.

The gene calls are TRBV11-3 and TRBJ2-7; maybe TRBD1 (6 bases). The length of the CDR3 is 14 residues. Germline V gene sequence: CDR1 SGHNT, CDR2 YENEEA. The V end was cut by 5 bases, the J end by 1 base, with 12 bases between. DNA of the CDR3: TGTGCCAGCAGCCCAACAACAGGGTCCTACGAGCAGTACTTC. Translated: CASSPTTGSYEQYF.

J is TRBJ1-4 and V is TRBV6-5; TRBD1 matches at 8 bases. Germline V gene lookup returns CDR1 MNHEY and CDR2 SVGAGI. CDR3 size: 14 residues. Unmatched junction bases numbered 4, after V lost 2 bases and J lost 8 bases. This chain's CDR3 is CASSYRTGSEKLFF. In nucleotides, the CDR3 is TGTGCCAGCAGTTACAGGACAGGGTCCGAAAAACTGTTTTTT.